The TCR beta chain described here comes from a study of cytomegalovirus exposure and HLA in healthy donors. Study-wide results and limits: The classifier was said to identify cytomegalovirus status with high specificity and sensitivity. Reportedly, a later analysis found an Asian-associated ancestry cluster had fewer N-insertions than the roughly 700-donor mean. Later genetic work tied a missense DCLRE1C variant to beta-chain V and J trimming.

The PCR contained 60 Vbeta and 13 Jbeta primers. Profiled with immunoSEQ multiplex PCR; TCRdb holds only in-frame clones, not every one. The sample has around 220,000 clones; 60% to 80% are singletons. Germline CDR1 MGHDK, CDR2 SYGVNS. J gave up 2 bases and V 6 bases, and 12 bases lay outside the gene matches. This CDR3 region has 16 residues. In regard to this clone: As yet, its antigen is unknown.

V and J are TRBV25-1 and TRBJ2-5; 7 bases map to TRBD1. This receptor was obtained from a man younger than 35 in good health and CMV-seronegative. The sample taken for sequencing was PBMCs. The CDR3 DNA reads TGTGCCAGCAGCCCCTTACAGGGGCCCAGGCAAGAGACCCAGTACTTC. This codes for CASSPLQGPRQETQYF.